This passage covers 3 T cell receptor beta chains from one sample sequenced in a study of human T cells and chemical hapten exposure. In TCRdb, the RACE reads were re-called with MiXCR into one record per CDR3 protein. The table records around 200,000 distinct CDR3 sequences, just under 30% of them present only once. Time point given: pre-sensitization, week 0. Treatment described: therapeutic diphenylcyclopropenone sensitization with weekly scalp DPC. The sample here was whole blood, taken in connection with sensitization to the hapten diphenylcyclopropenone (DPC). These receptors were taken from a woman in her twenties or thirties with alopecia areata. Some clones in this sample may be carry-over from other donors' samples.

This clonotype was observed a handful of times. This chain links TRBV7-2 with TRBJ1-2; D call uncertain. V dropped 1 base and J dropped 7 bases, with 10 bases sitting between them. In germline, CDR1 is SGHTA, CDR2 FQGNSA. The CDR3 is made up of 13 amino acids. The CDR3 nucleotides read TGTGCCAGCAGCTTAGGTCAAGCAGGTGGCTACACCTTC. It translates to CASSLGQAGGYTF. The whole variable domain, filled in from reference TRBV7-2 and TRBJ1-2, reads GAGVSQSPSNKVTEKGKDVELRCDPISGHTALYWYRQSLGQGLEFLIYFQGNSAPDKSGLPSDRFSAERTGGSVSTLTIQRTQQEDSAVYLCASSLGQAGGYTFGSGTRLTVV.

This clonotype was counted a few times. The rearrangement joins TRBV10-3 to TRBJ2-7, with D unclear. This CDR3 contains 10 residues. CDR1 is ENHRY and CDR2 is SYGVKD in the germline V gene. V was clipped by 10 bases and J by 6 bases, with 10 bases between them. For the CDR3, the DNA is TGTGCCACAGGAGAGCCCGAGCAGTACTTC. This encodes CATGEPEQYF.

A few counts support this clonotype. The chain is built from TRBV5-1 and TRBJ1-1, with TRBD1 matching over 7 bases. Trimming removed 4 bases from V and 4 bases from J; junction bases left unmatched: 4. The CDR3 is made up of 13 amino acids. Germline V CDR1 and CDR2: SGHRS, YFSETQ. The CDR3 DNA sequence: TGCGCCAGCAGCACGGGGACAGCCACTGAAGCTTTCTTT. Translated: CASSTGTATEAFF.